This TCR beta chain was captured by sequencing in a study of T-cell memory formation after mild COVID-19. Study-level points and caveats: The authors left the SARS-CoV-2 specificity of second-wave clones peaking on day 37 unconfirmed.

The CDR3 has 17 amino acids. The J segment lost 4 bases and the V segment lost 1 base, leaving 10 bases of the junction unmatched. The germline CDR1 and CDR2 sequences are SGHRS and YFSETQ. This clonotype was observed a handful of times. Antigen unknown. MiXCR, applied by TCRdb to the 5' RACE reads, yields one record per CDR3 protein. The repertoire includes 170,000 or so distinct CDR3 sequences, around 21% of them detected once, and 23% sits in the top ten. The clonotype comes from an adult woman who had mild COVID-19 (a few samples of this study predate the infection). Cell type and time point are not known. The chain employs TRBV5-1 and TRBJ2-3; TRBD2 aligns across 9 bases. The sample taken for sequencing was PBMCs or a T cell subset sorted from them (not recorded which). CDR3 DNA sequence: TGCGCCAGCAGCTTGCTAGGCCTAGCGGGACGGCCAGATACGCAGTATTTT. Protein sequence: CASSLLGLAGRPDTQYF. Looking up the rest from reference TRBV5-1 and TRBJ2-3 gives the full variable domain: KAGVTQTPRYLIKTRGQQVTLSCSPISGHRSVSWYQQTPGQGLQFLFEYFSETQRNKGNFPGRFSGRQFSNSRSEMNVSTLELGDSALYLCASSLLGLAGRPDTQYFGPGTRLTVL.